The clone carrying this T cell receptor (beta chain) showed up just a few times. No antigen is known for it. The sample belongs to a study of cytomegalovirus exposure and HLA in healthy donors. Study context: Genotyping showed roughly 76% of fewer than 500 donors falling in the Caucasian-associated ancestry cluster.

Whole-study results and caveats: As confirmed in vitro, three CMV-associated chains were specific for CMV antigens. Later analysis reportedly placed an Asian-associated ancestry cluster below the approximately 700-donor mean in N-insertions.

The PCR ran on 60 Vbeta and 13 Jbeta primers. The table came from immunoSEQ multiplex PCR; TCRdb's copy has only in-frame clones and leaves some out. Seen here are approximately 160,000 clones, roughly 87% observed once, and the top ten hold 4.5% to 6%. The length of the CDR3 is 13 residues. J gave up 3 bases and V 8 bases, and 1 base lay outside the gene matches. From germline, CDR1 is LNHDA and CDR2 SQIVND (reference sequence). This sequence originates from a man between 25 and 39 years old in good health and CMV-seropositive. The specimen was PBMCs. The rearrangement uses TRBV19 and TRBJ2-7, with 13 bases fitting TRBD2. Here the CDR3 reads CASRTSGSYEQYF. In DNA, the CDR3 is TGTGCCAGTCGGACTAGCGGGAGCTACGAGCAGTACTTC.